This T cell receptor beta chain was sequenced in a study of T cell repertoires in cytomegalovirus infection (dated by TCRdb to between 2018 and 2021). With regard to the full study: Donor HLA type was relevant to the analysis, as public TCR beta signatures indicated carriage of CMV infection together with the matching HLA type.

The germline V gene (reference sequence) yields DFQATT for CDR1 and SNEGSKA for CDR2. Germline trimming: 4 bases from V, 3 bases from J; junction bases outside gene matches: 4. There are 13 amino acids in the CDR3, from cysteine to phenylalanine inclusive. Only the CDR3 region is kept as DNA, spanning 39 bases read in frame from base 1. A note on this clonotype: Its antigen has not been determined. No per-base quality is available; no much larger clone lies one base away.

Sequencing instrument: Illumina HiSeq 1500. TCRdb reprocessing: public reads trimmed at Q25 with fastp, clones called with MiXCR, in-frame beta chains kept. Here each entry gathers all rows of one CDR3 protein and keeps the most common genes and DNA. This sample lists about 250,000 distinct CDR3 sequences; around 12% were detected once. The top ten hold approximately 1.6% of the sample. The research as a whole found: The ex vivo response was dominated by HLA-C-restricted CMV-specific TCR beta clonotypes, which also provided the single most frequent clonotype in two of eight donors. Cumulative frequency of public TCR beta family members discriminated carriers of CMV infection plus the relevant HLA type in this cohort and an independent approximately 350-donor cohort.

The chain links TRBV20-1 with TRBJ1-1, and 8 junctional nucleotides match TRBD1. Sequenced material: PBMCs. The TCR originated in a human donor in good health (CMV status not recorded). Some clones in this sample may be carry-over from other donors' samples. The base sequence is TGCAGTGCTACCGGACAGGGTGACACTGAAGCTTTCTTT. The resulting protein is CSATGQGDTEAFF.